These T cell receptor beta chains were read from a single sample in a study of T-cell reconstitution after alpha-beta-depleted transplantation in children. Each CDR3 protein is one row after TCRdb ran MiXCR on the PCR reads. The sample contains 280,000 or so distinct CDR3 sequences, approximately 10% of which appear only once. The sequences come from peripheral blood, collected 180 days after TCRalphabeta/CD19-depleted stem cell transplant. Receptors were obtained from a male patient aged 2 to 9 who had a stem cell transplant for chronic granulomatous disease, so the T cells may come from the graft donor. Each CDR3 is given with its conserved first and last residue. Fields, in order: D gene, J gene, clone size, V gene, CDR3 protein, CDR3 DNA. D genes are given only for firm matches. Expanded clones are given a class, and other clones once, few, many or no size at all.

D: NA
J: TRBJ2-5
size: many
V: TRBV5-1
CDR3: CASSLIPGAQETQYF
DNA: TGCGCCAGCAGCTTGATCCCTGGGGCTCAAGAGACCCAGTACTTC

D: NA
J: TRBJ1-5
size: many
V: TRBV20-1
CDR3: CSARVGAGPQHF
DNA: TGCAGTGCTAGGGTGGGCGCCGGGCCCCAGCATTTT

D: TRBD2
J: TRBJ2-1
size: many
V: TRBV12-3/TRBV12-4
CDR3: CASSFRRGDMNEQFF
DNA: TGTGCCAGCAGTTTCCGGCGGGGGGATATGAATGAGCAGTTCTTC

D: TRBD2
J: TRBJ2-7
size: few
V: TRBV20-1
CDR3: CSALAGGHYEQYF
DNA: TGCAGTGCCCTAGCGGGAGGACACTACGAGCAGTACTTC

D: TRBD1
J: TRBJ2-7
size: many
V: TRBV12-3/TRBV12-4
CDR3: CASSLGRDRGYEQYF
DNA: TGTGCCAGCAGTTTGGGCCGGGACAGGGGGTACGAGCAGTACTTC

D: NA
J: TRBJ2-1
size: many
V: TRBV7-9
CDR3: CASSLGGFSMGEQFF
DNA: TGTGCCAGCAGCTTAGGTGGATTTTCAATGGGTGAGCAGTTCTTC

D: TRBD2
J: TRBJ2-2
size: NA
V: TRBV18
CDR3: CASSSTSGRARFATGELFF
DNA: TGTGCCAGCTCATCAACTAGCGGGAGGGCCAGGTTTGCCACCGGGGAGCTGTTTTTT

D: NA
J: TRBJ1-5
size: few
V: TRBV18
CDR3: CASSPGTLQPQHF
DNA: TGTGCCAGCTCACCAGGGACACTTCAGCCCCAGCATTTT

D: TRBD2
J: TRBJ2-1
size: many
V: TRBV12-3/TRBV12-4
CDR3: CASSRTSGYNEQFF
DNA: TGTGCCAGCAGCCGGACTAGCGGATACAATGAGCAGTTCTTC

D: NA
J: TRBJ1-5
size: NA
V: TRBV28
CDR3: CASSQSRIGSENQPQHF
DNA: TGTGCCAGCAGTCAATCCCGGATCGGGTCAGAAAATCAGCCCCAGCATTTT

D: TRBD2
J: TRBJ2-1
size: many
V: TRBV9
CDR3: CASTGLSSEQFF
DNA: TGTGCCAGCACGGGACTATCCTCTGAGCAGTTCTTC

D: TRBD2
J: TRBJ2-3
size: many
V: TRBV7-9
CDR3: CASSMGLAGALTQYF
DNA: TGTGCCAGCAGCATGGGACTAGCGGGGGCGCTAACGCAGTATTTT

D: TRBD1
J: TRBJ2-2
size: NA
V: TRBV6-1
CDR3: CASESGGWTGELFF
DNA: TGTGCCAGCGAGTCAGGGGGCTGGACCGGGGAGCTGTTTTTT

D: NA
J: TRBJ1-5
size: many
V: TRBV29-1
CDR3: CSVLQGLDQPQHF
DNA: TGCAGCGTTCTACAGGGTCTGGATCAGCCCCAGCATTTT

D: NA
J: TRBJ1-6
size: many
V: TRBV7-3
CDR3: CASSLGTKGSPLHF
DNA: TGTGCCAGCAGCCTCGGGACTAAGGGTTCACCCCTCCACTTT

D: TRBD1
J: TRBJ2-5
size: many
V: TRBV20-1
CDR3: CSAGSQTGGGETQYF
DNA: TGCAGTGCTGGGTCCCAGACAGGGGGCGGTGAGACCCAGTACTTC

D: NA
J: TRBJ2-7
size: many
V: TRBV5-1
CDR3: CASRGTTFNEQYF
DNA: TGCGCCAGCAGGGGCACCACATTTAACGAGCAGTACTTC

D: NA
J: TRBJ2-1
size: few
V: TRBV28
CDR3: CASSSGTRFYNEQFF
DNA: TGTGCCAGCAGTTCAGGGACTCGATTCTACAATGAGCAGTTCTTC

D: NA
J: TRBJ2-4
size: many
V: TRBV5-6
CDR3: CASSRGGSQYF
DNA: TGTGCCAGCAGCAGGGGAGGATCTCAGTACTTC

D: NA
J: TRBJ2-3
size: many
V: TRBV5-5
CDR3: CASSPAEGVLWTDTQYF
DNA: TGTGCCAGCAGCCCCGCCGAGGGAGTATTGTGGACAGATACGCAGTATTTT

D: NA
J: TRBJ2-5
size: many
V: TRBV5-5
CDR3: CASSRPEETQYF
DNA: TGTGCCAGCAGCCGACCCGAAGAGACCCAGTACTTC

D: NA
J: TRBJ2-7
size: NA
V: TRBV19
CDR3: CASSMWPGYEQYF
DNA: TGTGCCAGTAGTATGTGGCCCGGCTACGAGCAGTACTTC

D: TRBD1
J: TRBJ2-5
size: many
V: TRBV11-2
CDR3: CASSPGTGGLQTQYF
DNA: TGTGCCAGCAGTCCCGGGACAGGGGGTTTGCAGACCCAGTACTTC

D: NA
J: TRBJ2-7
size: few
V: TRBV3-1
CDR3: CASSQARLGAAGEQYF
DNA: TGTGCCAGCAGCCAAGCCAGACTGGGCGCGGCGGGCGAGCAGTACTTC